Presented here are 26 T cell receptor beta chains from one specimen sequenced in a study of Ad26.COV2.S vaccination and SARS-CoV-2 variants. Generated by immunoSEQ multiplex PCR, the TCRdb table keeps only in-frame clones and is missing some. Seen here are under 150,000 clones, more than 80% observed once, and the top ten hold 5%. The input for sequencing was peripheral blood, taken after recovery from COVID-19. The receptors originated from a human donor who had recovered from COVID-19.

The V gene is TRBV4-1, the J gene TRBJ1-1; TRBD1 matches at 8 bases. CDR3 length equals 17 residues. J lost 3 bases, V lost 1 base, and 10 bases had no gene match. The germline gives CDR1 MGHRA, CDR2 YSYEKL. The CDR3 sequence: CASSQGRTLTGDTEAFF. The CDR3 nucleotides read TGCGCCAGCAGCCAAGGCCGAACCTTGACAGGGGACACTGAAGCTTTCTTT.

The chain is built from TRBV15 and TRBJ2-1; tentatively, D is TRBD2 (5 bases). The CDR3 is made up of 13 amino acids. The V and J ends lost 4 bases and 14 bases respectively, with 18 bases between them. Germline loops: CDR1 LNHNV, CDR2 YYDKDF (reference sequence). The CDR3 loop reads CATSTVPGTREFF. The CDR3 coding sequence is TGTGCCACCAGCACGGTGCCCGGCACGAGGGAGTTCTTC.

This chain connects TRBV6-2 or TRBV6-3 to TRBJ1-5; 8 nucleotides agree with TRBD1. V shed 6 bases, J shed 4 bases, and the junction held 14 bases outside the gene matches. There are 17 residues in the CDR3. CDR1 and CDR2 (germline): MNHEY, SVGEGT. The CDR3 here is CASSQPRRQGRNQPQHF. The CDR3 nucleotides are TGTGCCAGCAGCCAACCCCGTCGACAGGGGCGAAATCAGCCCCAGCATTTT.

The V and J genes are TRBV2 and TRBJ1-1, with a possible D match to TRBD1 (6 bases). There are 18 residues in the CDR3. V was trimmed by 3 bases and J by 0 bases, leaving 20 bases between them. Germline CDR1 reads SNHLY; CDR2 reads FYNNEI. The CDR3 protein is CASSEGPGQRGVNTEAFF. The CDR3 nucleotides read TGTGCCAGCAGTGAGGGGCCGGGACAACGGGGGGTGAACACTGAAGCTTTCTTT.

The V and J genes are TRBV5-1 and TRBJ2-1; TRBD1 matches 10 bases. V lost 0 bases, J lost 11 bases, and 17 bases stayed unmatched. Germline assignment: CDR1 SGHRS and CDR2 YFSETQ. This CDR3 has 18 amino acids. The CDR3 DNA reads TGCGCCAGCAGCTTGGTGACAGGGGGCCTTCCCATTGGCAGTAAGCAGTTCTTC. Residues: CASSLVTGGLPIGSKQFF. Based on the CDR3 plus reference TRBV5-1 and TRBJ2-1, the full variable domain is KAGVTQTPRYLIKTRGQQVTLSCSPISGHRSVSWYQQTPGQGLQFLFEYFSETQRNKGNFPGRFSGRQFSNSRSEMNVSTLELGDSALYLCASSLVTGGLPIGSKQFFGPGTRLTVL.

V and J are TRBV2 and TRBJ2-1; 7 bases fit TRBD2. The germline CDR1 and CDR2 sequences are SNHLY and FYNNEI. Trimming removed 9 bases from V and 0 bases from J; junction bases left unmatched: 5. CDR3 length equals 14 residues. CDR3 DNA: TGTGCCAGGGGAGGGATGAGCTCCTACAATGAGCAGTTCTTC. Its translation is CARGGMSSYNEQFF.

The genes are TRBV5-5 and TRBJ2-3; D is possibly TRBD1 (5 bases). This CDR3 contains 16 residues. The ends were cut back, 5 bases at V and 2 bases at J, with 18 bases in the middle. Germline V gives CDR1 SGHKS, CDR2 YYEKEE (reference sequence). Here the CDR3 reads CASRPNRLRDTDTQYF. CDR3 coding DNA: TGTGCCAGCAGGCCAAACAGGCTAAGGGACACAGATACGCAGTATTTT.

The chain is built from TRBV14 and TRBJ2-1; TRBD1 might be the D (5 bases). This CDR3 has 13 residues. Germline V gene sequence: CDR1 SGHDN, CDR2 FVKESK. Trimming stripped 6 bases from V and 7 bases from J, with 13 bases between. As DNA, the CDR3 is TGTGCCAGCAGTCCAAATCAGGGAAATGAGCAGTTCTTC. This translates into CASSPNQGNEQFF.

The chain has TRBV5-5 and TRBJ1-2; a weak D match, TRBD1 (6 bases). CDR1 is SGHKS and CDR2 is YYEKEE in the germline V gene (reference sequence). The CDR3 runs 13 residues. The ends were cut back, 2 bases at V and 6 bases at J, with 11 bases in the middle. The DNA of the CDR3 is TGTGCCAGCAGCTTTAAGGGGGAAGATGGCTACACCTTC. It is translated as CASSFKGEDGYTF.

This clone showed up just a few times. This rearrangement joins TRBV25-1 to TRBJ2-1; tentative D call: TRBD1 (5 bases). CDR3 length: 17 amino acids. Trimming pared 3 bases from V and 0 bases from J, leaving 15 bases between. Germline loops: CDR1 MGHDK, CDR2 SYGVNS. CDR3 sequence: CASSEPTQGFSYNEQFF. CDR3 DNA: TGTGCCAGCAGTGAGCCGACCCAGGGTTTCTCCTACAATGAGCAGTTCTTC.

The rearrangement uses TRBV5-1 and TRBJ2-5; 7 bases are a match to TRBD1. V gave up 4 bases and J gave up 7 bases; unmatched junction bases: 10. The CDR3 totals 14 residues. The germline CDR1 and CDR2 sequences are SGHRS and YFSETQ. For the CDR3, the DNA is TGCGCCAGCAGCCCCCGAGACAGGGTAGGGACCCAGTACTTC. Its translation is CASSPRDRVGTQYF.

The chain couples TRBV25-1 to TRBJ1-1; TRBD1 is a possible D gene (6 bases). This CDR3 is 15 amino acids long. Trimming cost V 6 bases and J 4 bases, with 18 bases left between them. CDR1 MGHDK and CDR2 SYGVNS come from the germline V gene. For the CDR3, the DNA is TGTGCCAGCAGGGCCCTCCGGGACATAACCACTGAAGCTTTCTTT. It translates to CASRALRDITTEAFF.

This chain uses TRBV12-3 or TRBV12-4 with TRBJ2-5; D gene unclear. This CDR3 has 12 residues. Trimming removed 6 bases at V and 4 bases at J, with 9 bases between. CDR3 amino acids: CASSFTRETQYF. The CDR3 region has the DNA TGTGCCAGCAGCTTTACTCGAGAGACCCAGTACTTC.

The rearrangement joins TRBV5-6 to TRBJ1-3; a possible D gene is TRBD1 (6 bases). In germline, CDR1 is SGHDT, CDR2 YYEEEE. Trimming stripped 0 bases from V and 0 bases from J, with 19 bases between. The CDR3 loop spans 19 amino acids. This CDR3 reads CASSLVGDRTSYSGNTIYF. The CDR3 DNA sequence: TGTGCCAGCAGCTTGGTCGGTGACAGGACTTCATACTCTGGAAACACCATATATTTT.

This chain links TRBV19 with TRBJ1-3; D might be TRBD1 (5 bases). The CDR3 sequence is 13 residues long. Germline assignment: CDR1 LNHDA and CDR2 SQIVND (reference sequence). V dropped 5 bases and J dropped 4 bases, with 9 bases sitting between them. In DNA form, the CDR3 reads TGTGCCAGTAGTCCAGGGCCCGGAAACACCATATATTTT. This translates into CASSPGPGNTIYF.

A single count supports this clone. The genes are TRBV28 and TRBJ2-7; D gene unclear. The CDR3 totals 12 residues. Germline CDR1 and CDR2: MDHEN and SYDVKM. Deletions cut 8 bases from V and 3 bases from J, with 11 bases between. The CDR3 sequence: CASLRGSYEQYF. The CDR3 DNA is TGTGCCAGCCTTAGAGGCAGCTACGAGCAGTACTTC.

The chain employs TRBV14 and TRBJ2-7; D is unresolved. Germline V gives CDR1 SGHDN, CDR2 FVKESK. This CDR3 region has 12 residues. Trimming took 1 base from V and 4 from J, leaving 5 bases between them. The CDR3 protein is CASSQGLYEQYF. As DNA, the CDR3 is TGTGCCAGCAGCCAAGGACTTTACGAGCAGTACTTC. Combining the CDR3 with reference TRBV14 and TRBJ2-7 gives the whole variable domain EAGVTQFPSHSVIEKGQTVTLRCDPISGHDNLYWYRRVMGKEIKFLLHFVKESKQDESGMPNNRFLAERTGGTYSTLKVQPAELEDSGVYFCASSQGLYEQYFGPGTRLTVT.

The rearrangement links TRBV2 to TRBJ2-1; D ambiguous. This CDR3 has 13 amino acids. Per germline, CDR1 SNHLY and CDR2 FYNNEI. Trimming removed 5 bases from V and 1 base from J, with 6 bases in between. CDR3 DNA: TGTGCCAGCAGTAAGCTTTCCTACAATGAGCAGTTCTTC. Protein: CASSKLSYNEQFF. The whole variable domain, remainder taken from reference TRBV2 and TRBJ2-1, is EPEVTQTPSHQVTQMGQEVILRCVPISNHLYFYWYRQILGQKVEFLVSFYNNEISEKSEIFDDQFSVERPDGSNFTLKIRSTKLEDSAMYFCASSKLSYNEQFFGPGTRLTVL.

V gene TRBV11-2 combines with J gene TRBJ2-3; TRBD1 might be the D (5 bases). Germline V gives CDR1 SGHAT, CDR2 FQNNGV. This CDR3 comprises 15 residues. V lost 4 bases to trimming and J lost 6 bases, with 17 bases between them. The CDR3 here is CASSWTSFRADTQYF. CDR3 nucleotide sequence: TGTGCCAGCAGCTGGACCTCTTTCAGGGCCGATACGCAGTATTTT.

The chain joins TRBV7-9 to TRBJ2-2, with 11 bases identical to TRBD1. Trimming cost V 6 bases and J 5 bases; bases outside gene matches: 5. CDR3 length: 15 residues. In germline, CDR1 is SEHNR, CDR2 FQNEAQ (reference sequence). CDR3 bases: TGTGCCAGCAGGTCCGGGACAGGGGGGACCGGGGAGCTGTTTTTT. Its protein product is CASRSGTGGTGELFF.

This clone was detected once. The chain is built from TRBV19 and TRBJ2-1; no clear D. Germline V gene sequence: CDR1 LNHDA, CDR2 SQIVND (reference sequence). There are 16 residues in the CDR3. The germline V and J ends were trimmed by 5 bases and 0 bases, with 14 bases remaining between them. The CDR3 loop reads CASSPQPDSSYNEQFF. In nucleotides, the CDR3 is TGTGCCAGTAGTCCCCAGCCGGATAGCTCCTACAATGAGCAGTTCTTC.

This sequence joins TRBV9 and TRBJ2-2, with TRBD1 as a possible D gene (5 bases). Deletions cut 0 bases from V and 4 bases from J, with 13 bases between. The V gene's germline CDR1 is SGDLS and CDR2 YYNGEE. This CDR3 has 16 amino acids. CDR3 loop: CASSVEGVVRTGELFF. The CDR3 nucleotides are TGTGCCAGCAGCGTAGAAGGGGTAGTACGCACCGGGGAGCTGTTTTTT.

This clone was recorded once. The chain has TRBV6-5 and TRBJ2-7; 7 nucleotides agree with TRBD1. Germline-derived CDR1 and CDR2 are MNHEY and SVGAGI. CDR3 length: 13 residues. Trimming removed 5 bases from V and 4 bases from J; junction bases left unmatched: 5. CDR3 in amino acids: CASSLGQRYEQYF. The CDR3 coding sequence is TGTGCCAGCAGTCTGGGACAGAGGTACGAGCAGTACTTC.

The chain carries TRBV27 and TRBJ2-3; 9 bases align to TRBD2. The CDR3 runs 16 residues. V lost 6 bases to trimming and J lost 2 bases; unmatched junction nucleotides: 9. CDR1 and CDR2 from the germline V gene are MNHEY and SMNVEV (reference sequence). This CDR3 is CASRWGGGGYTDTQYF. The DNA for the CDR3 is TGTGCCAGCAGATGGGGCGGGGGGGGTTACACAGATACGCAGTATTTT.

The chain combines TRBV11-3 with TRBJ2-5; D remains unclear. The CDR3 runs 13 residues. Germline V CDR1 and CDR2: SGHNT, YENEEA. With 5 bases removed from V and 5 bases from J, the gap between germline ends came to 12 bases. CDR3 protein: CASSPTPGETQYF. CDR3 sequence (DNA): TGTGCCAGCAGCCCGACCCCCGGGGAGACCCAGTACTTC.

J is TRBJ1-6 and V is TRBV2; 8 positions agree with TRBD1. The V gene end was trimmed by 1 base and the J gene end by 4 bases; junction bases not matched to a gene: 0. Looked up from germline, CDR1 is SNHLY and CDR2 is FYNNEI. CDR3 length: 15 amino acids. CDR3 sequence (DNA): TGTGCCAGCAGTGAAGGGACAGGGTATAATTCACCCCTCCACTTT. Its protein product is CASSEGTGYNSPLHF.